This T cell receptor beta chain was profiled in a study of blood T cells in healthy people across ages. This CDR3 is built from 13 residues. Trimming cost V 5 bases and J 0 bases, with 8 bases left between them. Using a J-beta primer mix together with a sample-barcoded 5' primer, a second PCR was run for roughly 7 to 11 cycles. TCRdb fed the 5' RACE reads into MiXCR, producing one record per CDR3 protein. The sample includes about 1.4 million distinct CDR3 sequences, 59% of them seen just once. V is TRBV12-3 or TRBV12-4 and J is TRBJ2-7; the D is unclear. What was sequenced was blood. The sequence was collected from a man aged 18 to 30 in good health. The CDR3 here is CASSRKNSYEQYF. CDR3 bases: TGTGCCAGCAGTCGTAAAAACTCCTACGAGCAGTACTTC.